This T cell receptor beta chain comes out of a study of response to subunit inactivated influenza vaccine. Findings and limits, study-wide: Authors suggested that a seasonal influenza vaccination recruits few new T cells each time.

TCRdb analysed the RT-PCR reads with MiXCR anew, one entry per CDR3 protein. Among over 750,000 distinct CDR3 sequences, around 20% were seen once, and the ten largest hold roughly 10%. This clonotype showed up just a few times. What it recognizes is unknown. Trimming cost V 1 base and J 0 bases; bases outside gene matches: 8. The CDR3 contains 19 residues. Germline lookup yields CDR1 SGDLS and CDR2 YYNGEE. The specimen comprised PBMCs from blood, sampled roughly 5 days after vaccination. The clonotype comes from a man aged 50 to 59 who received an inactivated influenza vaccine. The chain is built from TRBV9 and TRBJ2-3, with 13 bases fitting TRBD2. CDR3 loop: CASSVSAGTSGMSTDTQYF. The CDR3 DNA follows: TGTGCCAGCAGCGTAAGCGCCGGGACTAGCGGGATGAGCACAGATACGCAGTATTTT.